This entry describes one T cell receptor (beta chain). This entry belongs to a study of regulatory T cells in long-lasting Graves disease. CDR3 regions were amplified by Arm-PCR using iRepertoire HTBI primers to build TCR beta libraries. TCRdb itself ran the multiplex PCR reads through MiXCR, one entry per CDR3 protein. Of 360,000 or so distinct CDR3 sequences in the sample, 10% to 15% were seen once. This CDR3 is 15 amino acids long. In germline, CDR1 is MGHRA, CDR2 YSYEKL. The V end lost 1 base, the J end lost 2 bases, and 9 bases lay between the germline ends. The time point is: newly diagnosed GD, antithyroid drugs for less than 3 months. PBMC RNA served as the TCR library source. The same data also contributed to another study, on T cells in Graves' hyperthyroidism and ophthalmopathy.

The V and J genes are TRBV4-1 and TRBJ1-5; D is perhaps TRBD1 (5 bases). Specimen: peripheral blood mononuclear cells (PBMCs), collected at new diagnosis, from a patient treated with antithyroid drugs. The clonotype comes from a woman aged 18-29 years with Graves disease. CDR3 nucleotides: TGCGCCAGCAGCCAAGCTGGGGGTCGCAATCAGCCCCAGCATTTT. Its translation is CASSQAGGRNQPQHF.